This T cell receptor beta chain comes out of a study of shared clonotypes between healthy human individuals. In the original analysis: As immunoSEQ supplied junction-only sequences (without quality scores), filtering differed. TCRdb keeps only in-frame clones here, not all; method: immunoSEQ multiplex PCR. From that table come the V and J calls and clone size; the DNA was used to work out D and trimming. Found here are approximately 500,000 clones, 90% to 96% of them singletons; the top ten hold about 0.064%. The CDR3 is 14 amino acids. The germline V gene encodes CDR1 ENHRY and CDR2 SYGVKD. Trimming cost V 3 bases and J 0 bases, with 6 bases left between them.

This clonotype originated in a woman aged 25-40 years in good health. The sample was naive CD4+ T cells sorted from blood. Subset denoted: CD45RA+ positively selected. The genes are TRBV10-3 and TRBJ2-1; maybe TRBD2 (6 bases). The CDR3 loop reads CAISEAGSYNEQFF. CDR3 DNA sequence: TGTGCCATCAGTGAAGCGGGCTCCTACAATGAGCAGTTCTTC.